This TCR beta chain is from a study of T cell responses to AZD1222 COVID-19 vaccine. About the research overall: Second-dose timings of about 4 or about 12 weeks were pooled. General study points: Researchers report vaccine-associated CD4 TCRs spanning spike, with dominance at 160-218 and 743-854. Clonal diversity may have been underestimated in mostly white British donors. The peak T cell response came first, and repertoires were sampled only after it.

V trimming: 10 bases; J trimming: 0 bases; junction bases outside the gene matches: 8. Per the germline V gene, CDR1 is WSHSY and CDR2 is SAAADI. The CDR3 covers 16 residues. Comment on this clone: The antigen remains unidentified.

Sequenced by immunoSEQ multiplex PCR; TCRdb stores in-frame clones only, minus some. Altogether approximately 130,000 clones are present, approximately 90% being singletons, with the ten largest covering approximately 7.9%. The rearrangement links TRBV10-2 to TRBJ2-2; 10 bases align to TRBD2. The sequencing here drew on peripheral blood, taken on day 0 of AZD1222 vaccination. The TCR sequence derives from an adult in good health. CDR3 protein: CATLAGAISNTGELFF. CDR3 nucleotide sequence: TGCGCCACCCTAGCGGGAGCCATCTCGAACACCGGGGAGCTGTTTTTT.